These 25 T cell receptor beta chains came from one sample sequenced in a study of CD4 T cells in relation to SARS-CoV-2 and coronaviruses. Unexposed donor CD4+ T cells date from 2011-2018, before the COVID-19 pandemic. The cells were cultured for over eight days before CD4+ T cells were isolated. The data were produced by immunoSEQ multiplex PCR, yet TCRdb's version contains in-frame clones alone and is incomplete. Here the sample spans about 18,000 clones, 81% being singletons. Their recognized antigens are unknown. Sequenced: CD4+ T cells from PBMCs, cultured in vitro. The receptors shown here come from a human donor in good health.

The gene calls are TRBV3-1 (or the pseudogene TRBV3-2) and TRBJ2-7; 7 bases fit TRBD2. This CDR3 is built from 18 residues. CDR1 and CDR2 (germline): LGHDT, YNNKEL (reference sequence). Trimming took 4 bases from V and 6 from J; bases not matched to a gene: 21. The CDR3 reads CASSPWLEPGGRNSEQYF. The CDR3 DNA follows: TGTGCCAGCAGCCCATGGTTGGAGCCGGGCGGGAGAAACTCCGAGCAGTACTTC.

In its sample, this clone was seen a few times. The V call is TRBV29-1, the J call TRBJ2-1, with 8 bases that match TRBD1. From germline, CDR1 is SQVTM and CDR2 ANQGSEA. The CDR3 has 14 amino acids. Trimming removed 7 bases from V and 6 bases from J; junction bases left unmatched: 11. CDR3 coding DNA: TGCAGCGGGAAGACAGGGGTATTAAGCAATGAGCAGTTCTTC. Protein product: CSGKTGVLSNEQFF.

This clone was seen more than once but under ten times. The rearrangement links TRBV9 to TRBJ2-2; D might be TRBD2 (6 bases). CDR3 size: 14 residues. The germline V and J ends were trimmed by 0 bases and 6 bases, with 9 bases remaining between them. In germline, CDR1 is SGDLS, CDR2 YYNGEE. CDR3 region: CASSVAASAGELFF. CDR3 coding DNA: TGTGCCAGCAGCGTAGCGGCTAGCGCCGGGGAGCTGTTTTTT.

V gene TRBV7-9 combines with J gene TRBJ2-1; a weak D match, TRBD1 (6 bases). The germline V gene encodes CDR1 SEHNR and CDR2 FQNEAQ (reference sequence). Trimming left V 5 bases short and J 2 bases short, with 19 bases between. The CDR3 has 17 residues. In nucleotides, the CDR3 is TGTGCCAGCAGCCTTCGGACAGCCCGTGCCACCTACAATGAGCAGTTCTTC. The encoded protein is CASSLRTARATYNEQFF.

In DNA form, the CDR3 reads TGTGCCAGCAGTGAAGGTGGCAATCAGCCCCAGCATTTT. Encoded protein: CASSEGGNQPQHF. This chain uses TRBV2 with TRBJ1-5, with no clear D. Trimming took off 1 base at V and 2 bases at J, with 3 bases between the two ends. The CDR3 extends over 13 amino acids. In germline, CDR1 is SNHLY, CDR2 FYNNEI.

The chain is built from TRBV19 and TRBJ1-4; D gene ambiguous. V gave up 5 bases and J gave up 9 bases, with 22 bases separating them. This CDR3 has 16 amino acids. In germline, CDR1 is LNHDA, CDR2 SQIVND (reference sequence). CDR3 loop: CASSPPTPVGVKKLFF. The CDR3 DNA reads TGTGCCAGTAGTCCCCCGACCCCGGTGGGCGTGAAAAAACTGTTTTTT. Using reference TRBV19 and TRBJ1-4 for the parts outside the CDR3, the full variable domain is DGGITQSPKYLFRKEGQNVTLSCEQNLNHDAMYWYRQDPGQGLRLIYYSQIVNDFQKGDIAEGYSVSREKKESFPLTVTSAQKNPTAFYLCASSPPTPVGVKKLFFGSGTQLSVL.

The rearrangement uses TRBV10-3 and TRBJ2-7; 7 positions agree with TRBD2. Germline loops: CDR1 ENHRY, CDR2 SYGVKD. The CDR3 runs to 14 residues. With V trimmed by 3 bases and J by 6 bases, 8 bases remained unmatched. The CDR3, as DNA: TGTGCCATCAGTGAAGGGAGCGGGGAGGGCGAGCAGTACTTC. It codes for CAISEGSGEGEQYF.

This clone occurred once. This rearrangement joins TRBV29-1 to TRBJ2-1; D remains unclear. The CDR3 is 14 residues long. In germline, CDR1 is SQVTM, CDR2 ANQGSEA. The V end was cut by 2 bases, the J end by 5 bases, with 13 bases between. The CDR3 loop reads CSVERVNRDNEQFF. For the CDR3, the DNA is TGCAGCGTTGAAAGGGTTAACCGGGACAATGAGCAGTTCTTC.

The chain carries TRBV30 and TRBJ1-2; 10 bases are a match to TRBD1. Germline assignment: CDR1 GTSNPN and CDR2 SVGIG (reference sequence). Trimming cost V 4 bases and J 4 bases; bases outside gene matches: 6. The CDR3 is 14 amino acids. This CDR3 is CAWTRTGGSYGYTF. CDR3 in DNA: TGTGCCTGGACCCGGACAGGGGGAAGCTATGGCTACACCTTC.

The V call is TRBV5-4, the J call TRBJ2-3; 14 nucleotides agree with TRBD2. Germline CDR1 and CDR2: SGHNT and YYREEE (reference sequence). V lost 5 bases and J lost 7; bases outside the gene matches: 6. This CDR3 comprises 15 residues. CDR3 in DNA: TGTGCCAGCAGTACCGGGACTAGCGGGAGACATACGCAGTATTTT. Its translation: CASSTGTSGRHTQYF.

V usage is TRBV5-8 and J usage is TRBJ1-2; TRBD1 might be the D (5 bases). The CDR3 is made up of 15 amino acids. Per germline, CDR1 SGHTS and CDR2 YDEGEE. The V end was cut by 4 bases, the J end by 3 bases, with 16 bases between. Here the CDR3 reads CASSSRDAVDYGYTF. CDR3 in DNA: TGTGCCAGCAGCAGCCGGGACGCGGTAGACTATGGCTACACCTTC.

The chain links TRBV18 to TRBJ1-1; D is unclear. The CDR3 is 16 amino acids. Germline CDR1 and CDR2: KGHSH and LQKENI. V lost 3 bases, J lost 3 bases, and 17 bases lay in between. CDR3 residues: CASSPFSGGRDTEAFF. Written as DNA, the CDR3 is TGTGCCAGCTCACCGTTCTCAGGCGGGAGGGACACTGAAGCTTTCTTT.

The chain is built from TRBV6-5 and TRBJ2-5; 11 nucleotides match TRBD2. The CDR3 covers 14 residues. CDR1 is MNHEY and CDR2 is SVGAGI in the germline V gene. V trimming: 5 bases; J trimming: 2 bases; junction bases outside the gene matches: 1. CDR3 sequence (DNA): TGTGCCAGCAGTCGACTAGCGGGGCAAGAGACCCAGTACTTC. Amino acid sequence: CASSRLAGQETQYF.

This chain links TRBV3-1 (or the pseudogene TRBV3-2) with TRBJ1-5, with TRBD1 matching over 8 bases. V dropped 4 bases and J dropped 5; count of bases not matched to a gene: 4. This CDR3 spans 14 amino acids. Germline loops: CDR1 LGHDT, CDR2 YNNKEL (reference sequence). The CDR3 loop reads CASSPGTGHQPQHF. In DNA form, the CDR3 reads TGTGCCAGCAGCCCCGGGACAGGCCATCAGCCCCAGCATTTT.

This sequence joins TRBV30 and TRBJ1-6; D uncertain. Germline V lookup: CDR1 GTSNPN, CDR2 SVGIG (reference sequence). The CDR3 has 16 amino acids. Between the trimmed V and J ends, which lost 2 bases and 0 bases, there was a span of 11 bases. CDR3 amino acids: CAWSPLTSSYNSPLHF. The CDR3 region has the DNA TGTGCCTGGAGTCCCCTCACGAGCTCCTATAATTCACCCCTCCACTTT.

The J gene is TRBJ2-7, the V gene TRBV2; 7 bases are shared with TRBD1. Trimming took 5 bases from V and 2 from J; bases not matched to a gene: 12. Germline-derived CDR1 and CDR2 are SNHLY and FYNNEI. This CDR3 has 16 residues. Written as DNA, the CDR3 is TGTGCCAGCAGTAATTTGGACAGGACAAAAACCTACGAGCAGTACTTC. Amino acid sequence: CASSNLDRTKTYEQYF.

The V gene is TRBV19, the J gene TRBJ2-1, with 9 bases that match TRBD2. The CDR3 sequence is 16 residues long. V gave up 3 bases and J gave up 1 base; unmatched junction bases: 4. Germline assignment: CDR1 LNHDA and CDR2 SQIVND (reference sequence). The CDR3 DNA reads TGTGCCAGTAGTATGGTGGCGGGGGGGTCCTACAATGAGCAGTTCTTC. This gives the protein CASSMVAGGSYNEQFF. Variable domain in full (rest from reference TRBV19 and TRBJ2-1): DGGITQSPKYLFRKEGQNVTLSCEQNLNHDAMYWYRQDPGQGLRLIYYSQIVNDFQKGDIAEGYSVSREKKESFPLTVTSAQKNPTAFYLCASSMVAGGSYNEQFFGPGTRLTVL.

This chain joins TRBV5-4 and TRBJ2-1; D remains unclear. Germline V gene data show CDR1 as SGHNT and CDR2 as YYREEE (reference sequence). The CDR3 has 15 amino acids. V was cut by 0 bases and J by 7 bases, with 14 bases left in between. CDR3 region: CASSLVGRVRNEQFF. DNA for the CDR3: TGTGCCAGCAGCTTGGTAGGTAGGGTCCGGAATGAGCAGTTCTTC.

The genes are TRBV5-1 and TRBJ1-1; maybe TRBD1 (6 bases). The CDR3 spans 14 residues. The V end was cut by 7 bases, the J end by 6 bases, with 19 bases between. From germline, CDR1 is SGHRS and CDR2 YFSETQ. The CDR3 loop is CASGRTGSGAEAFF. The CDR3 nucleotides are TGCGCCAGCGGACGAACAGGGTCCGGAGCTGAAGCTTTCTTT.

The chain combines TRBV5-5 with TRBJ2-6, with 11 nucleotides matching TRBD1. Germline CDR1 is SGHKS and CDR2 is YYEKEE (reference sequence). The V segment lost 1 base and the J segment 2 bases; nucleotides outside the gene matches: 5. This CDR3 contains 18 residues. CDR3 nucleotide sequence: TGTGCCAGCAGCTTGATGAGGACAGGGGGCCCTGGGGCCAACGTCCTGACTTTC. It is translated as CASSLMRTGGPGANVLTF.

The chain couples TRBV2 to TRBJ2-2; 12 nucleotides agree with TRBD2. CDR3 length equals 16 residues. V shed 3 bases, J shed 5 bases, and the junction held 4 bases outside the gene matches. Per the germline V gene, CDR1 is SNHLY and CDR2 is FYNNEI. For the CDR3, the DNA is TGTGCCAGCAGTGATGGGCTAGCGGGGGGGACCGGGGAGCTGTTTTTT. Protein sequence: CASSDGLAGGTGELFF.

The chain carries TRBV5-1 and TRBJ1-1, with 9 bases lining up with TRBD1. The V gene end was trimmed by 3 bases and the J gene end by 1 base; junction bases not matched to a gene: 13. The CDR3 spans 18 residues. Germline loops: CDR1 SGHRS, CDR2 YFSETQ. CDR3 loop: CASSSVDRGRNQNTEAFF. The DNA of the CDR3 is TGCGCCAGCAGCTCAGTGGACAGGGGCCGCAACCAGAACACTGAAGCTTTCTTT. The entire variable domain, with the rest obtained from reference TRBV5-1 and TRBJ1-1, is as follows: KAGVTQTPRYLIKTRGQQVTLSCSPISGHRSVSWYQQTPGQGLQFLFEYFSETQRNKGNFPGRFSGRQFSNSRSEMNVSTLELGDSALYLCASSSVDRGRNQNTEAFFGQGTRLTVV.

The chain carries TRBV21-1 and TRBJ1-6. TRBV21-1 is classified as a pseudogene. CDR3 length: 14 residues. The CDR3 here is CASVGGSYNSPLHF. The CDR3 DNA reads TGTGCCAGCGTAGGTGGCTCCTATAATTCACCCCTCCACTTT.

This clone was observed a single time. The J gene is TRBJ2-7, the V gene TRBV12-3 or TRBV12-4; the D is unclear. This CDR3 has 13 amino acids. The germline V and J ends were trimmed by 3 bases and 3 bases, with 9 bases remaining between them. The CDR3: CASSFKVYYEQYF. The CDR3 DNA reads TGTGCCAGCAGTTTTAAAGTATACTACGAGCAGTACTTC.

For the CDR3, the DNA is TGCGCCAGCAGCCTTGGTCGGGACAATGAAGCTTTCTTT. Protein sequence: CASSLGRDNEAFF. The genes are TRBV5-1 and TRBJ1-1, with D maybe TRBD1 (6 bases). Germline CDR1 is SGHRS and CDR2 is YFSETQ. The length of the CDR3 is 13 residues. The V end lost 4 bases, the J end lost 7 bases, and 14 bases lay between the germline ends.